The 29 T cell receptor beta chains below come from one sample, sequenced in a study of shared clonotypes between healthy human individuals. Clones were read by immunoSEQ multiplex PCR, and TCRdb kept only the in-frame ones, dropping some. The sample lists roughly 2.5 million clones; around nine tenths were seen once. The source material was naive CD4+ T cells sorted from blood. Subset defined: CD45RA+ positively selected. These TCRs come from a man younger than 35 in good health.

V is TRBV30 and J is TRBJ2-6; D is uncertain. Germline CDR1 and CDR2: GTSNPN and SVGIG (reference sequence). The CDR3 length is 18 residues. V was clipped by 0 bases and J by 0 bases, with 15 bases between them. The CDR3 protein is CAWSVAGRSSSGANVLTF. CDR3 in DNA: TGTGCCTGGAGTGTGGCCGGCCGATCGAGCTCTGGGGCCAACGTCCTGACTTTC.

This chain joins TRBV19 and TRBJ2-2, with TRBD1 matching 9 bases. Germline lookup yields CDR1 LNHDA and CDR2 SQIVND (reference sequence). V lost 7 bases and J lost 6; bases outside the gene matches: 9. This CDR3 spans 15 amino acids. CDR3 protein: CASTMGQGPAGELFF. In DNA, the CDR3 is TGTGCCAGTACCATGGGACAGGGTCCAGCCGGGGAGCTGTTTTTT.

V and J are TRBV7-9 and TRBJ2-1; tentative D call: TRBD2 (6 bases). Trimming took 5 bases from V and 1 from J, leaving 15 bases between them. This CDR3 contains 16 residues. The V gene's germline CDR1 is SEHNR and CDR2 FQNEAQ (reference sequence). CDR3 in amino acids: CASSPKTSISYNEQFF. CDR3 in DNA: TGTGCCAGCAGCCCGAAGACTAGTATATCCTACAATGAGCAGTTCTTC.

In nucleotides, the CDR3 is TGTGCCAGCAGCGCGGGACTCTACGAGCAGTACTTC. The encoded protein is CASSAGLYEQYF. This sequence joins TRBV5-8 and TRBJ2-7; D may be TRBD2 (6 bases). The germline CDR1 and CDR2 sequences are SGHTS and YDEGEE. The CDR3 is 12 amino acids. Trimming removed 4 bases from V and 3 bases from J, with 8 bases in between.

CDR3 sequence: CASSPSPRGYEQYF. The CDR3 nucleotides read TGTGCCAGCAGTCCGTCTCCGCGGGGCTACGAGCAGTACTTC. The chain carries TRBV6-1 and TRBJ2-7; TRBD2 might be the D (6 bases). The CDR3 runs to 14 residues. Per germline, CDR1 MNHNS and CDR2 SASEGT. Trimming cost V 5 bases and J 3 bases, with 14 bases left between them.

This clone was recorded a few times. Distinct nucleotide sequences in the sample also encode this CDR3. The rearrangement links TRBV18 to TRBJ1-5; D perhaps matches TRBD1 (6 bases). In germline, CDR1 is KGHSH, CDR2 LQKENI. V gave up 4 bases and J gave up 2 bases, with 6 bases separating them. This CDR3 has 13 amino acids. CDR3 DNA: TGTGCCAGCTCACAGGGGGGCAATCAGCCCCAGCATTTT. This encodes CASSQGGNQPQHF.

The chain carries TRBV7-3 and TRBJ1-2; the D is unclear. Trimming stripped 5 bases from V and 4 bases from J, with 8 bases between. This CDR3 region has 12 residues. Per the germline V gene, CDR1 is SGHTA and CDR2 is FQGTGA. The CDR3 sequence is CASSQGRYGYTF. As DNA, the CDR3 is TGTGCCAGCAGCCAAGGACGCTATGGCTACACCTTC.

J is TRBJ1-2 and V is TRBV4-1, with 7 positions matching TRBD1. CDR3 length: 13 amino acids. Germline V gene lookup returns CDR1 MGHRA and CDR2 YSYEKL. V trimming: 6 bases; J trimming: 3 bases; junction bases outside the gene matches: 4. The CDR3 here is CASRHTGDYGYTF. CDR3 bases: TGCGCCAGCAGGCACACAGGGGACTATGGCTACACCTTC.

The V and J genes are TRBV19 and TRBJ2-1; 7 bases fit TRBD2. This CDR3 is 15 amino acids long. J gave up 6 bases and V 3 bases, and 8 bases lay outside the gene matches. CDR1 is LNHDA and CDR2 is SQIVND in the germline V gene (reference sequence). DNA for the CDR3: TGTGCCAGTAGTATGCGGGAGTTAGGTTTCAATGAGCAGTTCTTC. Residues: CASSMRELGFNEQFF.

This chain uses TRBV19 with TRBJ2-7; 7 positions match TRBD1. The CDR3 totals 14 residues. After removal of 4 bases from V and 3 bases from J, the junction contained 6 bases not matched to a gene. The V gene's germline CDR1 is LNHDA and CDR2 SQIVND (reference sequence). The DNA of the CDR3 is TGTGCCAGTAGTAGTGCAGGGGGATACTACGAGCAGTACTTC. This sequence encodes CASSSAGGYYEQYF.

The J gene is TRBJ1-4, the V gene TRBV18; no reliable D call. V lost 2 bases and J lost 0, with 7 bases in between. The CDR3 has 15 residues. Germline CDR1 and CDR2: KGHSH and LQKENI. The CDR3 sequence is CASSPSQSTNEKLFF. The DNA for the CDR3 is TGTGCCAGCTCACCATCACAGTCAACTAATGAAAAACTGTTTTTT. Based on the CDR3 plus reference TRBV18 and TRBJ1-4, the full variable domain is NAGVMQNPRHLVRRRGQEARLRCSPMKGHSHVYWYRQLPEEGLKFMVYLQKENIIDESGMPKERFSAEFPKEGPSILRIQQVVRGDSAAYFCASSPSQSTNEKLFFGSGTQLSVL.

This chain joins TRBV6-5 and TRBJ1-5; no definite D call. The CDR3 extends over 15 amino acids. CDR1 MNHEY and CDR2 SVGAGI come from the germline V gene. Trimming removed 0 bases at V and 2 bases at J, with 8 bases between. CDR3 region: CASSYSFLGNQPQHF. CDR3 nucleotide sequence: TGTGCCAGCAGTTACTCATTCTTAGGCAATCAGCCCCAGCATTTT.

Turning to this clone: This same CDR3 is encoded by further DNA sequences in the sample. This rearrangement joins TRBV19 to TRBJ1-1; no definite D call. CDR3 length equals 14 residues. Trimming cost V 2 bases and J 0 bases, with 7 bases left between them. CDR1 is LNHDA, CDR2 SQIVND, per germline (reference sequence). The chain's CDR3 is CASSITAMNTEAFF. DNA for the CDR3: TGTGCCAGTAGTATAACAGCTATGAACACTGAAGCTTTCTTT.

This clone is a singleton in its sample. V is TRBV7-2 and J is TRBJ1-3, with D possibly matching TRBD1 (5 bases). Germline lookup yields CDR1 SGHTA and CDR2 FQGNSA. The CDR3 is 14 amino acids. Trimming shortened V by 4 bases and J by 2 bases, and 9 bases separated the two germline ends. The CDR3 sequence is CASSSGGAGNTIYF. For the CDR3, the DNA is TGTGCCAGCAGCTCCGGGGGAGCTGGAAACACCATATATTTT.

The V call is TRBV27, the J call TRBJ2-1; 15 positions match TRBD2. Trimming took 5 bases from V and 14 from J; bases not matched to a gene: 10. Germline lookup yields CDR1 MNHEY and CDR2 SMNVEV (reference sequence). CDR3 length equals 15 residues. In nucleotides, the CDR3 is TGTGCCAGCAGTCGCGGACTAGCGGGGGGGCATACGGAGTTCTTC. Translation gives CASSRGLAGGHTEFF.

For this clone: Other nucleotide sequences from this sample produce the same CDR3. The chain recombines TRBV6-6 with TRBJ1-3; D is possibly TRBD1 (5 bases). The CDR3 loop spans 12 amino acids. Trimming removed 8 bases at V and 3 bases at J, with 8 bases between. Germline CDR1 MNHNY, CDR2 SVGAGI (reference sequence). Here the CDR3 DNA reads TGTGCCAGCGAGGGGAGTGGAAACACCATATATTTT. Translation: CASEGSGNTIYF.

The CDR3 DNA is TGTGCCAGCAGTGCTAGCGGGGGGGGCGAGCAGTACTTC. Its translation is CASSASGGGEQYF. V gene TRBV27 combines with J gene TRBJ2-7, with 12 bases that match TRBD2. J gave up 6 bases and V 5 bases, and 2 bases lay outside the gene matches. Germline values: CDR1 MNHEY, CDR2 SMNVEV (reference sequence). The CDR3 length is 13 residues.

This rearrangement joins TRBV7-2 to TRBJ2-5; perhaps TRBD1 as D (6 bases). The CDR3 is 14 residues long. V lost 4 bases, J lost 2 bases, and 11 bases lay in between. The germline V gene encodes CDR1 SGHTA and CDR2 FQGNSA. Here the CDR3 reads CASSYQGQQETQYF. In DNA, the CDR3 is TGTGCCAGCAGCTACCAAGGACAGCAAGAGACCCAGTACTTC. Full variable domain (remainder filled in from reference TRBV7-2 and TRBJ2-5): GAGVSQSPSNKVTEKGKDVELRCDPISGHTALYWYRQSLGQGLEFLIYFQGNSAPDKSGLPSDRFSAERTGGSVSTLTIQRTQQEDSAVYLCASSYQGQQETQYFGPGTRLLVL.

The chain has TRBV4-1 and TRBJ2-3; a possible D gene is TRBD1 (6 bases). Germline V gene lookup returns CDR1 MGHRA and CDR2 YSYEKL. The CDR3 has 14 residues. V was clipped by 5 bases and J by 5 bases, with 14 bases between them. The CDR3 sequence is CASSSGQLLDTQYF. The CDR3, as DNA: TGCGCCAGCAGCTCCGGACAGCTCCTAGATACGCAGTATTTT.

The chain links TRBV4-2 to TRBJ2-6, with 9 nucleotides matching TRBD1. The length of the CDR3 is 20 residues. CDR1 and CDR2 from the germline V gene are LGHNA and YNFKEQ. The trim removed 0 bases at V and 2 bases at J, leaving 11 bases unmatched. This chain's CDR3 is CASSQEGTGQGITGANVLTF. In DNA, the CDR3 is TGTGCCAGCAGCCAAGAGGGCACGGGACAGGGTATCACTGGGGCCAACGTCCTGACTTTC.

The J gene is TRBJ2-5, the V gene TRBV5-6; tentative D call: TRBD1 (6 bases). The better agreement between TRBJ2-7 and the DNA end casts doubt on the J call. This CDR3 comprises 13 residues. Germline V CDR1 and CDR2: SGHDT, YYEEEE. The CDR3 loop is CASSLGQDYEQYF. The CDR3 bases are TGTGCCAGCAGCCTGGGACAAGACTACGAGCAGTACTTC.

The chain joins TRBV28 to TRBJ1-6; possibly TRBD1 for D (5 bases). Trimming cost V 5 bases and J 7 bases, with 18 bases left between them. Germline V lookup: CDR1 MDHEN, CDR2 SYDVKM. This CDR3 has 16 residues. CDR3 in amino acids: CASSRDKGIKNSPLHF. CDR3 in DNA: TGTGCCAGCAGTCGAGATAAGGGGATCAAGAATTCACCCCTCCACTTT.

This chain uses TRBV7-9 with TRBJ1-1; possibly TRBD1 for D (5 bases). Per germline, CDR1 SEHNR and CDR2 FQNEAQ (reference sequence). V was pared by 6 bases and J by 7 bases, with 12 bases between. The CDR3 has 12 residues. In DNA, the CDR3 is TGTGCCAGCAGTTCAACGACAGTTGAAGCTTTCTTT. Its protein is CASSSTTVEAFF.

The CDR3 protein is CASSLEGRATSYEQYF. The CDR3 DNA reads TGTGCCAGCAGCTTGGAAGGCAGGGCCACCTCCTACGAGCAGTACTTC. This rearrangement joins TRBV5-4 to TRBJ2-7; a weak D match, TRBD1 (5 bases). From germline, CDR1 is SGHNT and CDR2 YYREEE (reference sequence). The CDR3 runs to 16 residues. V lost 0 bases to trimming and J lost 0 bases, with 13 bases between them. The complete variable domain, with remaining parts taken from reference TRBV5-4 and TRBJ2-7, reads ETGVTQSPTHLIKTRGQQVTLRCSSQSGHNTVSWYQQALGQGPQFIFQYYREEENGRGNFPPRFSGLQFPNYSSELNVNALELDDSALYLCASSLEGRATSYEQYFGPGTRLTVT.

The CDR3 region has the DNA TGTGCCAGCAGCGAGGGTACGGGAGCTATAAATGAGCAGTTCTTC. Translation gives CASSEGTGAINEQFF. The rearrangement links TRBV9 to TRBJ2-1, with D perhaps matching TRBD2 (6 bases). The CDR3 runs 15 residues. CDR1 and CDR2 from the germline V gene are SGDLS and YYNGEE. Between the trimmed V and J ends, which lost 3 bases and 7 bases, there was a span of 17 bases. Together with reference TRBV9 and TRBJ2-1, the CDR3 gives the full variable domain: DSGVTQTPKHLITATGQRVTLRCSPRSGDLSVYWYQQSLDQGLQFLIQYYNGEERAKGNILERFSAQQFPDLHSELNLSSLELGDSALYFCASSEGTGAINEQFFGPGTRLTVL.

Points on this clone: The same CDR3 arises from other DNA sequences in this sample as well. The rearrangement uses TRBV7-9 and TRBJ2-7, with 7 bases aligning to TRBD1. Germline loops: CDR1 SEHNR, CDR2 FQNEAQ (reference sequence). The trim removed 6 bases at V and 3 bases at J, leaving 5 bases unmatched. The length of the CDR3 is 13 residues. CDR3 sequence reads: CASSSGQYYEQYF. The CDR3 DNA is TGTGCCAGCAGTTCGGGACAGTACTACGAGCAGTACTTC.

The rearrangement links TRBV5-6 to TRBJ1-6, with D uncertain. V lost 0 bases, J lost 7 bases, and 11 bases lay in between. The germline V gene has CDR1 SGHDT and CDR2 YYEEEE. CDR3 length: 15 residues. CDR3: CASSLGRNLNSPLHF. The CDR3, as DNA: TGTGCCAGCAGCTTGGGCCGGAACCTAAATTCACCCCTCCACTTT.

This rearrangement joins TRBV7-6 to TRBJ2-5; 7 nucleotides match TRBD2. Unmatched junction bases numbered 11, after V lost 5 bases and J lost 2 bases. CDR1 SGHVS and CDR2 FNYEAQ come from the germline V gene. The CDR3 has 16 amino acids. CDR3 region: CASSRGSSSGQETQYF. The CDR3 nucleotides are TGTGCCAGCAGCCGAGGGTCTAGTAGCGGGCAAGAGACCCAGTACTTC.

The chain links TRBV5-3 to TRBJ1-4; no firm D call. TRBV5-3 is designated an ORF whose function remains uncertain. Trimming left V 0 bases short and J 1 base short, with 7 bases between. The CDR3 consists of 15 residues. The CDR3 coding sequence is TGTGCCAGAAGCTTGGTGGCGAAAACTAATGAAAAACTGTTTTTT. Translation gives CARSLVAKTNEKLFF.